The rows below give T cell receptor beta chains drawn from one sample of a study of control samples from healthy donors and cancer patients. Clones were read by immunoSEQ multiplex PCR, and TCRdb kept only the in-frame ones, dropping some. The sample includes over 65,000 clones, 85% to 90% seen only once; the top ten take 8.5% to 10%. Sequenced material: PBMCs. The receptors were sampled from a woman in her fifties or sixties with colorectal cancer. Each CDR3 is given with its conserved first and last residue. A D gene is named only where the DNA matches it firmly.

V: TRBV4-1; J: TRBJ1-4; D: NA; CDR3: CASSQAGNEKLFF
V: TRBV30; J: TRBJ2-1; D: TRBD1; CDR3: CAWSVQGATYNEQFF
V: TRBV18; J: TRBJ2-5; D: TRBD2; CDR3: CASSPWASGGPSQETQYF
V: TRBV25-1; J: TRBJ2-3; D: NA; CDR3: CASSEPEDTQYF
V: TRBV5-1; J: TRBJ1-2; D: NA; CDR3: CASSNGQLTPDGYTF
V: TRBV14; J: TRBJ1-6; D: NA; CDR3: CASSQDYSPLHF
V: TRBV4-1; J: TRBJ1-2; D: TRBD1; CDR3: CASSSPGQGKSGYTF
V: TRBV11-2; J: TRBJ2-1; D: TRBD1; CDR3: CASSQRTGYNEQFF
V: TRBV9; J: TRBJ1-5; D: NA; CDR3: CASSPGQNNQPQHF
V: TRBV5-1; J: TRBJ1-1; D: NA; CDR3: CASSSGTAYAEAFF
V: TRBV15; J: TRBJ1-6; D: NA; CDR3: CANWSPLHF
V: TRBV6-2/TRBV6-3; J: TRBJ1-2; D: NA; CDR3: CASSYGRQGGYDYGYTF
V: TRBV18; J: TRBJ1-1; D: NA; CDR3: CASSPPSNTEAFF
V: TRBV4-3; J: TRBJ1-2; D: NA; CDR3: CASSQDTPGRVSGYTF
V: TRBV5-8; J: TRBJ1-2; D: NA; CDR3: CASSPGPGIGYGYTF
V: TRBV20-1; J: TRBJ2-5; D: NA; CDR3: CSASVSDETQYF
V: TRBV9; J: TRBJ1-4; D: NA; CDR3: CASSVEVGEKLFF
V: TRBV7-2; J: TRBJ1-4; D: NA; CDR3: CASSLVPVGEKLFF
V: TRBV12-5; J: TRBJ2-3; D: TRBD2; CDR3: CASGFQRGDPLSTDTQYF
V: TRBV7-6; J: TRBJ2-1; D: NA; CDR3: CASSSILDPSYNEQFF
V: TRBV25-1; J: TRBJ1-2; D: NA; CDR3: CASSRRENYGYTF
V: TRBV30; J: TRBJ1-2; D: NA; CDR3: CAWSGSSYGYTF
V: TRBV3-1/TRBV3-2; J: TRBJ2-5; D: NA; CDR3: CASSPGETQYF
V: TRBV5-1; J: TRBJ2-1; D: NA; CDR3: CASSYLGGDGYNEQFF
V: TRBV7-2; J: TRBJ1-5; D: NA; CDR3: CASSPKVGGSNQPQHF
V: TRBV19; J: TRBJ1-1; D: NA; CDR3: CASSIIQGTHTEAFF
V: TRBV3-1/TRBV3-2; J: TRBJ2-2; D: NA; CDR3: CASSKRLAIPGELFF
V: TRBV2; J: TRBJ1-2; D: TRBD1; CDR3: CASSRDSPNYGYTF
V: TRBV5-1; J: TRBJ2-5; D: NA; CDR3: CASSLEASSIRETQYF
V: TRBV7-2; J: TRBJ2-4; D: NA; CDR3: CASSPWVLGQGVIQYF
V: TRBV5-1; J: TRBJ2-5; D: NA; CDR3: CASSLAGFQETQYF
V: TRBV6-2/TRBV6-3; J: TRBJ2-1; D: NA; CDR3: CASSRDRYNEQFF
V: TRBV29-1; J: TRBJ2-1; D: TRBD1; CDR3: CSVALRDRASEQFF
V: TRBV24-1; J: TRBJ1-2; D: NA; CDR3: CATSDPWQATGYTF
V: TRBV7-2; J: TRBJ2-3; D: NA; CDR3: CASSLAGGPWDTQYF
V: TRBV5-1; J: TRBJ1-4; D: NA; CDR3: CASSSGTSTNEKLFF
V: TRBV5-1; J: TRBJ1-1; D: NA; CDR3: CASSLAGGMGTEAFF
V: TRBV6-4; J: TRBJ2-2; D: NA; CDR3: CASRQGANTGELFF
V: TRBV9; J: TRBJ1-3; D: NA; CDR3: CASSVSGPTGGNTIYF
V: TRBV6-2/TRBV6-3; J: TRBJ2-2; D: NA; CDR3: CASSYSTAGELFF
V: TRBV2; J: TRBJ2-3; D: NA; CDR3: CASSEGTDTQYF
V: TRBV4-3; J: TRBJ2-3; D: TRBD2; CDR3: CASSQARTSRSADTQYF
V: TRBV25-1; J: TRBJ2-3; D: NA; CDR3: CASSGLSGEDTQYF
V: TRBV19; J: TRBJ2-2; D: NA; CDR3: CACRAWTEYTGELFF
V: TRBV5-1; J: TRBJ2-5; D: TRBD1; CDR3: CASSLGRTGGSQETQYF
V: TRBV20-1; J: TRBJ1-6; D: NA; CDR3: CSASETGGNSPLHF
V: TRBV5-1; J: TRBJ1-5; D: TRBD1; CDR3: CASSFVGGDQPQHF
V: TRBV4-3; J: TRBJ1-1; D: NA; CDR3: CASSQDQEVAEAFF
V: TRBV7-3; J: TRBJ2-3; D: NA; CDR3: CASSLAPGTGTQYF
V: TRBV3-1/TRBV3-2; J: TRBJ1-2; D: NA; CDR3: CASSQDLSGNGYTF
V: TRBV5-8; J: TRBJ1-2; D: TRBD1; CDR3: CASSHRGIGYGYTF
V: TRBV4-1; J: TRBJ1-3; D: TRBD1; CDR3: CASSQTGGVIRGNTIYF
V: TRBV6-2/TRBV6-3; J: TRBJ1-5; D: NA; CDR3: CASSNQQGPPGPQHF
V: TRBV9; J: TRBJ2-5; D: TRBD2; CDR3: CASSPSGDQETQYF
V: TRBV2; J: TRBJ2-3; D: NA; CDR3: CASSEDGGATDTQYF
V: TRBV5-1; J: TRBJ2-2; D: TRBD2; CDR3: CASSRSGGSNTGELFF
V: TRBV18; J: TRBJ2-5; D: TRBD1; CDR3: CASSPWEAGGETQYF
V: TRBV7-2; J: TRBJ1-3; D: NA; CDR3: CASSLGGPGNTIYF
V: TRBV19; J: TRBJ2-1; D: TRBD1; CDR3: CASRGDSSIYNEQFF